This is a list of T cell receptor beta chains from one sample in a study of blood T cell repertoires in COVID-19. Repertoires were generated with immunoSEQ multiplex PCR, while TCRdb's copy carries only in-frame clones and drops some. The profile shows 280,000 or so clones, around 82% of them singletons. The sample was peripheral blood. These receptors were obtained from a woman between 50 and 59 years old who had recovered from COVID-19. CDR3s include the opening cysteine and the closing phenylalanine or tryptophan. D genes are given only for firm matches. A clone size is listed for some rows: how often the clone was seen (once, few, many), or a class if it is expanded.

V	size	D	J	CDR3	DNA
TRBV6-5	few	TRBD1	TRBJ1-6	CASSRLGTANSPLHF	TGTGCCAGCAGTCGGCTCGGGACAGCCAATTCACCCCTCCACTTT
TRBV30	-	-	TRBJ1-5	CAWSGSAHSGQPQHF	TGTGCCTGGAGTGGCAGTGCTCATTCAGGGCAGCCCCAGCATTTT
TRBV4-2	-	-	TRBJ2-2	CASSTENQGGLNTGELFF	TGTGCCAGCAGCACGGAGAACCAGGGGGGCTTGAACACCGGGGAGCTGTTTTTT
TRBV3-1/TRBV3-2	many	TRBD2	TRBJ2-6	CASSQVRGEGANVLTF	TGTGCCAGCAGCCAAGTCCGGGGGGAAGGGGCCAACGTCCTGACTTTC
TRBV7-6	-	-	TRBJ2-7	CASSLVIRGAGNEQYF	TGTGCCAGCAGCTTAGTGATCAGGGGTGCTGGGAACGAGCAGTACTTC
TRBV19	-	TRBD1	TRBJ1-1	CASSKTGATEAFF	TGTGCCAGTAGTAAAACAGGGGCCACTGAAGCTTTCTTT
TRBV6-5	-	TRBD1	TRBJ1-5	CASGRTGFNQPQHF	TGTGCCAGCGGCCGGACAGGTTTCAATCAGCCCCAGCATTTT
TRBV2	many	-	TRBJ1-2	CASRVQVSYGYTF	TGTGCCAGCAGAGTACAGGTATCCTATGGCTACACCTTC
TRBV14	-	-	TRBJ2-3	CASSQDAVRRAFTDTQYF	TGTGCCAGCAGCCAAGATGCGGTCCGGCGGGCCTTCACAGATACGCAGTATTTT
TRBV6-2/TRBV6-3	-	TRBD1	TRBJ1-2	CASSTGTDYGYTF	TGTGCCAGCAGTACCGGGACAGACTATGGCTACACCTTC
TRBV2	-	-	TRBJ2-7	CASDELTPGYEQYF	TGTGCCAGCGATGAATTGACACCTGGCTACGAGCAGTACTTC
TRBV3-1/TRBV3-2	-	-	TRBJ2-1	CASSQVQHPSSQFF	TGTGCCAGCAGCCAAGTACAGCATCCATCATCGCAGTTCTTC
TRBV6-2/TRBV6-3	many	TRBD1	TRBJ1-1	CASSHPGGAAEAFF	TGTGCCAGCAGCCATCCAGGGGGAGCGGCTGAAGCTTTCTTT
TRBV6-1	-	TRBD2	TRBJ2-3	CASSAPGLAGGDTQYF	TGTGCCAGCAGTGCCCCGGGACTAGCGGGTGGGGATACGCAGTATTTT
TRBV4-3	-	TRBD1	TRBJ1-6	CASSSGDRDNSPLHF	TGCGCCAGCAGTTCCGGTGACAGGGATAATTCACCCCTCCACTTT
TRBV6-2/TRBV6-3	-	-	TRBJ2-1	CASSYSRVAAGNEQFF	TGTGCCAGCAGTTACTCGAGGGTAGCGGCCGGGAATGAGCAGTTCTTC
TRBV6-5	-	-	TRBJ2-7	CASSYSAGYEQYF	TGTGCCAGCAGTTACTCAGCCGGTTACGAGCAGTACTTC
TRBV12-3/TRBV12-4	-	-	TRBJ2-2	CASRSGRIGELFF	TGTGCCAGCAGGTCGGGTCGAATCGGGGAGCTGTTTTTT
TRBV9	-	-	TRBJ1-4	CASSTNRVGSGEKLFF	TGTGCCAGCAGCACCAATCGGGTTGGGTCTGGTGAAAAACTGTTTTTT